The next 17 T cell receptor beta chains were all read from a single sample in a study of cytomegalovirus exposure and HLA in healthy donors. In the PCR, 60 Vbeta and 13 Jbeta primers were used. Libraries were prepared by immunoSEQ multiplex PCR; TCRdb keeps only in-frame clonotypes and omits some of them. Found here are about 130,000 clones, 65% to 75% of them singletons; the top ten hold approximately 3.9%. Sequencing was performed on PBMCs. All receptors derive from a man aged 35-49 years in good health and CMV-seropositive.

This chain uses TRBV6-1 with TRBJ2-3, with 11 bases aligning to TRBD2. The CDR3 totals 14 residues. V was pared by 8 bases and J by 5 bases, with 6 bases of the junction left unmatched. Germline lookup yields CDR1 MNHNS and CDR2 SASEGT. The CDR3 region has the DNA TGTGCCAGCCGCACTAGCGGGGGAGGAGATACGCAGTATTTT. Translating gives CASRTSGGGDTQYF.

The CDR3 sequence is CASLRVPGQEYNEQFF. The CDR3 DNA follows: TGCGCCAGCCTCCGGGTACCGGGACAGGAATACAATGAGCAGTTCTTC. V gene TRBV5-1 combines with J gene TRBJ2-1, with 8 bases fitting TRBD1. The CDR3 runs 16 residues. The junction had 13 bases not matched to a gene; V was cut back by 7 bases and J by 4 bases. CDR1 and CDR2 from the germline V gene are SGHRS and YFSETQ.

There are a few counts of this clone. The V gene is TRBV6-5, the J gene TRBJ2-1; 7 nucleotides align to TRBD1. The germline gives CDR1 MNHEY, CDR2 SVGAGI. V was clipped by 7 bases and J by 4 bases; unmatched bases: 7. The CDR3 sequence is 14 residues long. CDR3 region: CASKIEGAYNEQFF. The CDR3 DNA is TGTGCCAGCAAAATCGAGGGGGCGTACAATGAGCAGTTCTTC.

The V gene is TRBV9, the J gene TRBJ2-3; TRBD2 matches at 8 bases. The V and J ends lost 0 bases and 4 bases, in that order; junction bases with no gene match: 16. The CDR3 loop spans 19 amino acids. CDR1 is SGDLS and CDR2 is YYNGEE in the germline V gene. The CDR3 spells CASSVAGGGRGQLADTQYF. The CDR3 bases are TGTGCCAGCAGCGTAGCCGGCGGGGGGCGTGGTCAGCTCGCAGATACGCAGTATTTT.

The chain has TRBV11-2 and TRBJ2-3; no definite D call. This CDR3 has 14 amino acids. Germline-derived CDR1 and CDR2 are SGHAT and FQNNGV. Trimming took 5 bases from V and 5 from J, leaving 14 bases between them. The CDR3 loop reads CASSQPVRGDTQYF. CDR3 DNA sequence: TGTGCCAGCAGCCAACCGGTTCGTGGAGATACGCAGTATTTT. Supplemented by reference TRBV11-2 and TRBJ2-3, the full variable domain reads EAGVAQSPRYKIIEKRQSVAFWCNPISGHATLYWYQQILGQGPKLLIQFQNNGVVDDSQLPKDRFSAERLKGVDSTLKIQPAKLEDSAVYLCASSQPVRGDTQYFGPGTRLTVL.

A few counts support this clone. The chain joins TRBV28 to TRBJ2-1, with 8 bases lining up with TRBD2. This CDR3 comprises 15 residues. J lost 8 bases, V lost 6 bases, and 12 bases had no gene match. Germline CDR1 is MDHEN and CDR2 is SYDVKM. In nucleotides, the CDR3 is TGTGCCAGCAGCCCCATCGGGAGGGCCCGTGATGAGCAGTTCTTC. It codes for CASSPIGRARDEQFF.

As DNA, the CDR3 is TGCGCCAGCAGCCCGATGACTAGCGCCTCCTACAATGAGCAGTTCTTC. It encodes CASSPMTSASYNEQFF. The V and J genes are TRBV5-1 and TRBJ2-1, with TRBD2 matching over 8 bases. The V gene end was trimmed by 4 bases and the J gene end by 0 bases; junction bases not matched to a gene: 6. The CDR3 has 16 amino acids. CDR1 is SGHRS, CDR2 YFSETQ, per germline.

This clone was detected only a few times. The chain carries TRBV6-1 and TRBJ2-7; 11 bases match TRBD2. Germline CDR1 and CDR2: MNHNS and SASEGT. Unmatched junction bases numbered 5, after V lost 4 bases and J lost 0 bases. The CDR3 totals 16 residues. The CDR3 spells CASSGLAGKSSYEQYF. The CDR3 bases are TGTGCCAGCAGTGGACTAGCGGGGAAGAGCTCCTACGAGCAGTACTTC.

The CDR3 DNA is TGTGCCAGCAGCTTAGCGGGAGGCAATCAGCCCCAGCATTTT. Translating it yields CASSLAGGNQPQHF. The chain links TRBV7-2 to TRBJ1-5; D call uncertain. The CDR3 consists of 14 residues. Germline V gene lookup returns CDR1 SGHTA and CDR2 FQGNSA. V was pared by 0 bases and J by 2 bases, with 5 bases between.

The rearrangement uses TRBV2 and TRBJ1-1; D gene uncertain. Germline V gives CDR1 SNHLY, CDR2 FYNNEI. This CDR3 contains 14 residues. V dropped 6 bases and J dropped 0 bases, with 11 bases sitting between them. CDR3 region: CASSPNRVNTEAFF. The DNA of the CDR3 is TGTGCCAGCAGCCCGAACCGGGTGAACACTGAAGCTTTCTTT.

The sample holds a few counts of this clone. The CDR3 is CASSVPPRGNTEAFF. DNA for the CDR3: TGTGCCAGTAGTGTCCCTCCGCGAGGTAACACTGAAGCTTTCTTT. The chain joins TRBV19 to TRBJ1-1; D is ambiguous. The CDR3 is made up of 15 amino acids. V was cut by 5 bases and J by 2 bases, with 15 bases left in between. In germline, CDR1 is LNHDA, CDR2 SQIVND (reference sequence).

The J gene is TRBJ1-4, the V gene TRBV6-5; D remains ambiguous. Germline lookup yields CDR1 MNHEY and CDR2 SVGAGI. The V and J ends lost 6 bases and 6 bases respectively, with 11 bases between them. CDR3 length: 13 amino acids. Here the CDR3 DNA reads TGTGCCAGCAGATGGGAGGGAGATGAAAAACTGTTTTTT. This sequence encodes CASRWEGDEKLFF.

CDR3 bases: TGCGCCAGCAGTGAGGGGGGGACAGGAGCCTACGAGCAGTACTTC. Translating it yields CASSEGGTGAYEQYF. The chain links TRBV10-1 to TRBJ2-7; 8 bases are shared with TRBD1. This CDR3 has 15 amino acids. Losses at the gene ends were 2 bases for V and 2 bases for J; bases not matched to a gene: 5. CDR1 and CDR2 (germline): WNHNN, SYGVQD (reference sequence).

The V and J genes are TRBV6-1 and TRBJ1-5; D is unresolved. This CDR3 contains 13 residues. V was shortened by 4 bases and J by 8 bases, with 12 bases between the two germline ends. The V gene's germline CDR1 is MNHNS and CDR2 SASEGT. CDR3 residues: CASSGGRPEPQHF. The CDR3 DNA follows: TGTGCCAGCAGTGGAGGGCGGCCGGAGCCCCAGCATTTT.

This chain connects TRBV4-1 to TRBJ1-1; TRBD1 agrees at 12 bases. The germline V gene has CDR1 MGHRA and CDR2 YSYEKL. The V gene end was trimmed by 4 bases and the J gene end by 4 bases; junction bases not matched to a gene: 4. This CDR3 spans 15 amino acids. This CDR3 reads CASSPRDRGPTEAFF. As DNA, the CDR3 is TGCGCCAGCAGCCCCCGGGACAGGGGGCCCACTGAAGCTTTCTTT.

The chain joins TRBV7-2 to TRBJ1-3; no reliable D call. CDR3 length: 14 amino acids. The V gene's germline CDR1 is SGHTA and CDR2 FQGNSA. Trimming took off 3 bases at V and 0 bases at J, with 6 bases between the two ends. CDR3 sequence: CASSFSNSGNTIYF. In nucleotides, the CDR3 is TGTGCCAGCAGCTTCTCTAACTCTGGAAACACCATATATTTT.

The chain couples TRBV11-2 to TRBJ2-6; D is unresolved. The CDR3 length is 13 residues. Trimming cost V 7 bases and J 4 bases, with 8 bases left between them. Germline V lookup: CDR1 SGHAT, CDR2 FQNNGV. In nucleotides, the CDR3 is TGTGCCAGCAATACCGCGGGGGCCAACGTCCTGACTTTC. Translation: CASNTAGANVLTF.